A selection of T cell receptor beta chains follows, all from one sample in a study of beta chain features in type 1 diabetes. Here immunoSEQ multiplex PCR was the method, and the copy in TCRdb shows in-frame clones only, minus some. Of about 700,000 clones listed, around 15% are singletons. The sample taken for sequencing was naive CD4+ T cells from blood. These receptor sequences come from a man aged 18 to 30 with type 1 diabetes. Each CDR3 is given with its conserved first and last residue. The order of the fields is D gene, clone size, V gene, J gene, CDR3 DNA, CDR3 protein. D genes are given only for firm matches. Clone size is not always given. Where it is, it says once, few, many or a class for expanded clones.

-	few	TRBV5-4	TRBJ2-5	TGTGCCAGCAGCTCCAGGGAGGCCGGGGAGACCCAGTACTTC	CASSSREAGETQYF
-	-	TRBV5-4	TRBJ2-1	TGTGCCGACGGACGAGTCAATGAGCAGTTCTTC	CADGRVNEQFF
TRBD2	-	TRBV5-4	TRBJ2-1	TGTGCCAGCAGCGTACTAGCGGGGGCCCTACACGAGCAGTTCTTC	CASSVLAGALHEQFF
-	few	TRBV5-6	TRBJ1-1	TGTGCCAGCAGCCGGAACACTGAAGCTTTCTTT	CASSRNTEAFF
TRBD2	-	TRBV6-4	TRBJ2-2	TGTGCCAGCAGTAAGACTAGCGGGACCACCGGGGAGCTGTTTTTT	CASSKTSGTTGELFF
-	few	TRBV2	TRBJ2-5	TGTGCCAGCAGGGAGAACGGAGAGACCCAGTACTTC	CASRENGETQYF
-	few	TRBV10-3	TRBJ1-2	TGTGCCATCAGTACGGACAGCCTCTATGGCTACACCTTC	CAISTDSLYGYTF
TRBD1	-	TRBV4-2	TRBJ1-2	TGTGCCAGCAGCCAAGTCGGGACAGATCTTTCCTATGGCTACACCTTC	CASSQVGTDLSYGYTF
-	-	TRBV6-5	TRBJ2-7	TGTGCCAGCACCCGAACCGGCTCCTACGAGCAGTACTTC	CASTRTGSYEQYF
-	-	TRBV30	TRBJ1-5	TGTGCCTGGAGTGGCGCAGATAGCAATCAGCCCCAGCATTTT	CAWSGADSNQPQHF
-	few	TRBV20-1	TRBJ2-7	TGCAGTGCTAGAGATCTGCACGAGCAGTACTTC	CSARDLHEQYF
-	-	TRBV30	TRBJ1-1	TGTGCCTGGAGGGCAGGGGATTACACTGAAGCTTTCTTT	CAWRAGDYTEAFF
-	-	TRBV7-9	TRBJ1-1	TGTGCCAGCAGCTTTAGTCAGGGCTCAGTCGGAGCTTTCTTT	CASSFSQGSVGAFF
TRBD1	-	TRBV28	TRBJ2-6	TGTGCCAGCAGTCCACCGGGACAGGGTTTCTCTGGGGCCAACGTCCTGACTTTC	CASSPPGQGFSGANVLTF
TRBD2	few	TRBV6-1	TRBJ2-3	TGTGCCAGCAGCGAAATACTAGCGGGGGGTACGTCCACATTGATGGATACGCAGTATTTT	CASSEILAGGTSTLMDTQYF
-	few	TRBV30	TRBJ1-1	TGTGCCTGGAGTGTTATTCGGGACACTGAAGCTTTCTTT	CAWSVIRDTEAFF
-	few	TRBV30	TRBJ2-2	TGTGCCTGGAGCGCGTTAAACACCGGGGAGCTGTTTTTT	CAWSALNTGELFF
-	-	TRBV13	TRBJ2-2	TGTGCCAGCAGCCCTGGGGCAAACACCGGGGAGCTGTTTTTT	CASSPGANTGELFF
-	-	TRBV13	TRBJ1-1	TGTGCCAGCAGCTTAGTGGTACAAGACACTGAAGCTTTCTTT	CASSLVVQDTEAFF
-	-	TRBV6-1	TRBJ1-1	TGTGCCAGCAGTGAAGTAGGGTCTGAAGCTTTCTTT	CASSEVGSEAFF
-	few	TRBV30	TRBJ1-6	TGTGCCTGGAGTAGACGGGCCTCCTATAATTCACCCCTCCACTTT	CAWSRRASYNSPLHF
-	-	TRBV19	TRBJ1-4	TGTGCCAGTAGTGACGCGGGTAATGAAAAACTGTTTTTT	CASSDAGNEKLFF
-	few	TRBV6-6	TRBJ1-6	TGTGCCAGCACCTCTAATTCACCCCTCCACTTT	CASTSNSPLHF
-	-	TRBV5-1	TRBJ2-5	TGCGCCAGCAGCACTCCGACGGTGGGGGAGACCCAGTACTTC	CASSTPTVGETQYF
-	-	TRBV28	TRBJ1-2	TGTGCCAGCAGTTTAAGACTGCGCCATAACTATGGCTACACCTTC	CASSLRLRHNYGYTF
-	-	TRBV28	TRBJ2-5	TGTGCCAGCAGTTTCCGGGAGACCCAGTACTTC	CASSFRETQYF
-	few	TRBV7-6	TRBJ1-6	TGTGCCAGCAGCCCAAACGCCCGAAGCTCCTATAATTCACCCCTCCACTTT	CASSPNARSSYNSPLHF
TRBD1	-	TRBV9	TRBJ2-2	TGTGCCAGCAGTTGGACAGGGAACGGGGAGCTGTTTTTT	CASSWTGNGELFF
-	few	TRBV29-1	TRBJ2-5	TGCAGCGTTGAAGGCGTGGCAGGGGGGACCCAAGAGACCCAGTACTTC	CSVEGVAGGTQETQYF
-	-	TRBV11-2	TRBJ1-5	TGTGCCAGCAGCTTGGGACACGCTATAGATAGCAATCAGCCCCAGCATTTT	CASSLGHAIDSNQPQHF
-	few	TRBV7-2	TRBJ1-1	TGTGCCAGCAGCTCCATCGGACGGGGTTTGACTGAAGCTTTCTTT	CASSSIGRGLTEAFF
-	-	TRBV6-5	TRBJ2-5	TGTGCCAGCAGTTACTGGGCGAAGGAGACCCAGTACTTC	CASSYWAKETQYF
TRBD2	-	TRBV28	TRBJ2-2	TGTGCCAGCAGCTCCGGGACTAGCGGGAACACCGGGGAGCTGTTTTTT	CASSSGTSGNTGELFF
-	few	TRBV27	TRBJ2-5	TGTGCCAGCAGTTTTAACAGCTTGAACCAAGAGACCCAGTACTTC	CASSFNSLNQETQYF
-	-	TRBV7-2	TRBJ1-5	TGTGCCAGCAGCCCTAGTGTGGGTAGCAATCAGCCCCAGCATTTT	CASSPSVGSNQPQHF
-	few	TRBV5-1	TRBJ2-1	TGCGCCAGCAGCTTTCGACAGGCATCCTACAATGAGCAGTTCTTC	CASSFRQASYNEQFF
-	few	TRBV18	TRBJ2-5	TGTGCCAGCTCACCCAACGGTCAAGAGACCCAGTACTTC	CASSPNGQETQYF
TRBD1	-	TRBV4-1	TRBJ1-3	TGCGCCAGCAGCCGAGGGGACAGAGCAACCTCTGGAAACACCATATATTTT	CASSRGDRATSGNTIYF
-	-	TRBV7-3	TRBJ1-3	TGTGCCAGCAGCTTGTCCGCAGAAGGAAACACCATATATTTT	CASSLSAEGNTIYF
-	-	TRBV20-1	TRBJ1-1	TGCAGTGCTAAGGGGCCCCTAGGAGCTTTCTTT	CSAKGPLGAFF
TRBD2	-	TRBV25-1	TRBJ2-2	TGTGCCAGCAGTGACCGCCCGGGGACTAGCGGGACCGGGGAGCTGTTTTTT	CASSDRPGTSGTGELFF
-	-	TRBV19	TRBJ1-2	TGTGCCAGCTCCTCCCCGGGCAAACCCAGGAACTATGGCTACACCTTC	CASSSPGKPRNYGYTF
-	-	TRBV7-9	TRBJ2-7	TGTGCCAGCACCGACCCAGGGCCCTCCTACGAGCAGTACTTC	CASTDPGPSYEQYF
TRBD1	-	TRBV12-5	TRBJ2-5	TGTGCTAGTGGTTTTGACAGGGGTAAGACCCAGTACTTC	CASGFDRGKTQYF
TRBD1	few	TRBV6-5	TRBJ1-1	TGTGCCAGCAGTAGGGGGGACAGGGGGAACACTGAAGCTTTCTTT	CASSRGDRGNTEAFF
-	-	TRBV7-9	TRBJ2-5	TGTGCCAGCAGCTTAGTTGCCAGTCTTGTGGCCCAGTACTTC	CASSLVASLVAQYF
TRBD1	few	TRBV18	TRBJ2-5	TGTGCCAGCTCACCCCCGGGACAGCCTTGGGAGACCCAGTACTTC	CASSPPGQPWETQYF
TRBD2	-	TRBV2	TRBJ2-1	TGTGCCAGGACCGGGGGGGACGAGCAGTTCTTC	CARTGGDEQFF
-	few	TRBV7-9	TRBJ1-5	TGTGCCAGCAGCTTTCAGGACCAGCCCCAGCATTTT	CASSFQDQPQHF
-	-	TRBV7-2	TRBJ2-3	TGTGCCAGCAGAAGACCAGGGCGGGGAGCTAGCACAGATACGCAGTATTTT	CASRRPGRGASTDTQYF
TRBD2	few	TRBV4-1	TRBJ2-3	TGCGCCTCAAGACTAGCGGGGGAGGTAGATACGCAGTATTTT	CASRLAGEVDTQYF
-	few	TRBV13	TRBJ1-1	TGTGCCAGCAGCTATGTACAGGGTGAAGCTTTCTTT	CASSYVQGEAFF
-	-	TRBV30	TRBJ2-2	TGTGCCTGGAGTATGTCAGGGGAAGGGGAGCTGTTTTTT	CAWSMSGEGELFF
-	few	TRBV7-2	TRBJ2-1	TGTGCCAGCAGCCCCTCGACCTTTTACAATGAGCAGTTCTTC	CASSPSTFYNEQFF
-	few	TRBV2	TRBJ1-2	TGTGCCAGCAGCAGTGCTGATACTAACTATGGCTACACCTTC	CASSSADTNYGYTF
-	few	TRBV23-1	TRBJ1-2	TGCGCCCCGGGGGGAGCTAACTATGGCTACACCTTC	CAPGGANYGYTF
TRBD2	-	TRBV29-1	TRBJ2-7	TGCAGCGTTGGGCCTGGACTAGCGGGGTACGAGCAGTACTTC	CSVGPGLAGYEQYF
-	few	TRBV30	TRBJ1-1	TGTGCCTGGAGTGTTTCCGGGACGGTGAACACTGAAGCTTTCTTT	CAWSVSGTVNTEAFF
TRBD2	few	TRBV10-3	TRBJ2-5	TGTGCCATCAGAAAGGGACTAGCGGGGGTCGTACAAGAGACCCAGTACTTC	CAIRKGLAGVVQETQYF